The 18 T cell receptor beta chains below all came from one sample that was sequenced in a study of T-cell memory formation after mild COVID-19. TCRdb independently ran MiXCR on the 5' RACE reads; one entry per CDR3 protein. The repertoire holds hundreds of thousands of distinct CDR3 sequences, with about 20% as singletons. Material for sequencing was PBMCs or a T cell subset sorted from them (not recorded which). These receptors all stem from an adult woman who had mild COVID-19 (a few samples of this study predate the infection). Cell type and time point are not known.

The chain carries TRBV3-1 and TRBJ1-3, with TRBD1 matching over 7 bases. The germline gives CDR1 LGHDT, CDR2 YNNKEL (reference sequence). This CDR3 contains 19 residues. V shed 5 bases and J 4 bases; nucleotides not matched to a gene: 20. The chain's CDR3 is CASSNAIDRVPKRGNTIYF. The CDR3 region has the DNA TGTGCCAGCAGCAACGCCATTGACAGGGTACCAAAACGCGGAAACACCATATATTTT.

This clonotype was observed a handful of times. The rearrangement joins TRBV5-1 to TRBJ2-3; 15 bases agree with TRBD2. The CDR3 extends over 17 amino acids. CDR1 SGHRS and CDR2 YFSETQ come from the germline V gene. The junction had 5 bases not matched to a gene; V was cut back by 4 bases and J by 2 bases. This CDR3 reads CASSAGLAGGLTDTQYF. Here the CDR3 DNA reads TGCGCCAGCAGCGCTGGACTAGCGGGGGGGCTCACAGATACGCAGTATTTT.

The chain is built from TRBV7-9 and TRBJ2-3; 7 bases line up with TRBD2. Germline lookup yields CDR1 SEHNR and CDR2 FQNEAQ (reference sequence). V shed 1 base, J shed 1 base, and the junction held 11 bases outside the gene matches. CDR3 length: 18 amino acids. This CDR3 is CASSLGSLRERGTDTQYF. The CDR3 coding sequence is TGTGCCAGCAGCTTAGGATCTTTGCGGGAGAGGGGCACAGATACGCAGTATTTT.

V gene TRBV29-1 combines with J gene TRBJ2-5; 8 nucleotides match TRBD2. The germline gives CDR1 SQVTM, CDR2 ANQGSEA. Germline trimming cut 7 bases from V and 7 bases from J; bases unmatched to any gene: 11. The CDR3 loop spans 13 amino acids. CDR3 sequence: CSADPGGEWTQYF. The CDR3 nucleotides are TGCAGCGCCGACCCGGGGGGGGAATGGACCCAGTACTTC.

This clonotype was counted only a few times. This chain links TRBV7-9 with TRBJ1-2; TRBD1 might be the D (5 bases). CDR3 length: 16 amino acids. Per germline, CDR1 SEHNR and CDR2 FQNEAQ (reference sequence). V was pared by 4 bases and J by 7 bases, with 22 bases between. CDR3 sequence reads: CASSSITWGVIGGYTF. CDR3 DNA: TGTGCCAGCAGCTCCATAACATGGGGGGTAATTGGTGGCTACACCTTC.

This sequence joins TRBV12-3 or TRBV12-4 and TRBJ2-3; 9 bases fit TRBD1. The CDR3 sequence is 15 residues long. V dropped 5 bases and J dropped 4; count of bases not matched to a gene: 7. CDR3 sequence: CASSLTGGESDTQYF. DNA for the CDR3: TGTGCCAGCAGTCTGACAGGGGGGGAGTCAGATACGCAGTATTTT.

CDR3 sequence reads: CASSAGTDTEAFF. As DNA, the CDR3 is TGTGCCAGCAGCGCCGGAACAGACACTGAAGCTTTCTTT. The chain couples TRBV7-8 to TRBJ1-1; no reliable D call. V gave up 5 bases and J gave up 3 bases, with 10 bases separating them. The CDR3 runs 13 residues. Germline loops: CDR1 SGHVS, CDR2 FQNEAQ.

This clonotype was observed a handful of times. V gene TRBV12-3 or TRBV12-4 combines with J gene TRBJ2-7; D might be TRBD2 (7 bases). V lost 4 bases and J lost 5, with 21 bases in between. The CDR3 has 16 residues. The CDR3 reads CASSSTRGPESHEQYF. DNA of the CDR3: TGTGCCAGCAGTTCGACGCGGGGGCCTGAGAGCCACGAGCAGTACTTC.

This chain connects TRBV6-5 to TRBJ2-7, with a weak D call TRBD1 (6 bases). The CDR3 runs 17 residues. Germline CDR1 is MNHEY and CDR2 is SVGAGI. Trimming removed 1 base from V and 0 bases from J, with 16 bases in between. The CDR3 sequence is CASSYWMTGSSSYEQYF. The CDR3 nucleotides read TGTGCCAGCAGTTACTGGATGACAGGCTCCAGCTCCTACGAGCAGTACTTC.

This clonotype has only a few counts. The rearrangement uses TRBV11-2 and TRBJ2-3; no definite D call. The CDR3 loop spans 14 amino acids. The germline V gene encodes CDR1 SGHAT and CDR2 FQNNGV. V was cut by 2 bases and J by 5 bases, with 11 bases left in between. The CDR3 nucleotides are TGTGCCAGCAGCTTACCGTATCACTTAGATACGCAGTATTTT. It specifies CASSLPYHLDTQYF.

This chain connects TRBV5-4 to TRBJ2-5; D possibly corresponds to TRBD2 (6 bases). Germline V gene data show CDR1 as SGHNT and CDR2 as YYREEE (reference sequence). Trimming stripped 0 bases from V and 2 bases from J, with 11 bases between. The length of the CDR3 is 15 residues. CDR3 nucleotides: TGTGCCAGCAGCTTGGGGGGAGGCCAACAAGAGACCCAGTACTTC. Translated, it gives CASSLGGGQQETQYF.

V usage is TRBV2 and J usage is TRBJ1-6; D gene ambiguous. This CDR3 region has 14 residues. V was pared by 10 bases and J by 9 bases, with 19 bases between. Per germline, CDR1 SNHLY and CDR2 FYNNEI. The CDR3 region is CATDKLEVRSPLHF. CDR3 in DNA: TGTGCCACCGATAAATTGGAGGTCCGTTCACCCCTCCACTTT.

The sample holds a few counts of this clonotype. The rearrangement joins TRBV10-3 to TRBJ1-1; 8 bases match TRBD1. The CDR3 runs to 15 residues. Germline V gene sequence: CDR1 ENHRY, CDR2 SYGVKD. Germline trimming cut 6 bases from V and 1 base from J; bases unmatched to any gene: 7. As DNA, the CDR3 is TGTGCCATCAGCCGTATAGGACAGGGGAACACTGAAGCTTTCTTT. Translated, it gives CAISRIGQGNTEAFF.

The genes are TRBV12-3 or TRBV12-4 and TRBJ2-2; D call uncertain. V lost 7 bases, J lost 7 bases, and 7 bases lay in between. The CDR3 is 11 residues long. This CDR3 reads CASTGVGELFF. The CDR3 bases are TGTGCCAGCACAGGTGTCGGGGAGCTGTTTTTT.

This clonotype occurred a few times. The V call is TRBV5-1, the J call TRBJ2-7, with D possibly being TRBD2 (5 bases). Deletions cut 5 bases from V and 1 base from J, with 13 bases between. This CDR3 has 14 amino acids. The germline V gene encodes CDR1 SGHRS and CDR2 YFSETQ. In nucleotides, the CDR3 is TGCGCCAGCAGTTGGACTCGGCAGTCCTACGAGCAGTACTTC. Amino acids: CASSWTRQSYEQYF.

The rearrangement uses TRBV12-3 or TRBV12-4 and TRBJ2-5, with D maybe TRBD1 (5 bases). This CDR3 spans 15 amino acids. Trimming pared 4 bases from V and 1 base from J, leaving 13 bases between. The CDR3, as DNA: TGTGCCAGCAGTTCCCTCTTACAGGCCCAAGAGACCCAGTACTTC. It specifies CASSSLLQAQETQYF.

The J gene is TRBJ2-3, the V gene TRBV6-5, with TRBD2 identical over 7 bases. Germline lookup yields CDR1 MNHEY and CDR2 SVGAGI. There are 16 residues in the CDR3. J lost 0 bases, V lost 2 bases, and 5 bases had no gene match. This CDR3 is CASSYAVGGSTDTQYF. The CDR3 DNA reads TGTGCCAGCAGTTACGCTGTCGGGGGGAGCACAGATACGCAGTATTTT.

DNA for the CDR3: TGTGCCAGCAGGTGGGGAAGGGGCTACGAGCAGTACTTC. This codes for CASRWGRGYEQYF. The chain couples TRBV27 to TRBJ2-7, with a tentative D call TRBD1 (5 bases). V was trimmed by 6 bases and J by 3 bases, leaving 12 bases between them. The CDR3 is 13 amino acids. Germline V gives CDR1 MNHEY, CDR2 SMNVEV (reference sequence).